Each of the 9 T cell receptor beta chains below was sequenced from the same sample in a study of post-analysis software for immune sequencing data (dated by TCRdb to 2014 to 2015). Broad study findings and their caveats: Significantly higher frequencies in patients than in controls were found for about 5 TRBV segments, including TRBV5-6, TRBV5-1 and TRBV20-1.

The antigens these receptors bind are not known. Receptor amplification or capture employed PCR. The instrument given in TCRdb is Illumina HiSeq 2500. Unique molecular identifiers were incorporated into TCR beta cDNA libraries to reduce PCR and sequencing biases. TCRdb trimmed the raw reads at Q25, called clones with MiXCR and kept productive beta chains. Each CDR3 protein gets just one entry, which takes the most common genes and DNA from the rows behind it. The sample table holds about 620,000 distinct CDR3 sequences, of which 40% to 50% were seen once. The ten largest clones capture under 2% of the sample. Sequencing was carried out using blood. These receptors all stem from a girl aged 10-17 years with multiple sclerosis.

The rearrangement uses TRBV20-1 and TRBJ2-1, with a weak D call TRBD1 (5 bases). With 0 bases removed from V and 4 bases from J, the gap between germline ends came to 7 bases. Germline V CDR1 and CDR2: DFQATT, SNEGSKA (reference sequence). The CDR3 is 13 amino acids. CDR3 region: CSARDDRYNEQFF. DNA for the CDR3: TGCAGTGCTAGAGATGACAGATACAATGAGCAGTTCTTC.

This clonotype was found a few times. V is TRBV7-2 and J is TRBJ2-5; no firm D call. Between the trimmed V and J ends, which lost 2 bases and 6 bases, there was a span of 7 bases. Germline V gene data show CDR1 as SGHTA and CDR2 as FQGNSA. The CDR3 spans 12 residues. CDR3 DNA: TGTGCCAGCAGCTTACCCCCCCAGACCCAGTACTTC. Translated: CASSLPPQTQYF.

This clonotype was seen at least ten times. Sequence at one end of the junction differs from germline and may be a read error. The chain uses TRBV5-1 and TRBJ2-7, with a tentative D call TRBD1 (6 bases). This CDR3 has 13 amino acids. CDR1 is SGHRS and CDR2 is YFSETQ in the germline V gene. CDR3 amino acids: CASSLTGPYEQYF. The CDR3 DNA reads TGTGCCAGCAGTCTTACAGGGCCCTACGAGCAGTACTTC.

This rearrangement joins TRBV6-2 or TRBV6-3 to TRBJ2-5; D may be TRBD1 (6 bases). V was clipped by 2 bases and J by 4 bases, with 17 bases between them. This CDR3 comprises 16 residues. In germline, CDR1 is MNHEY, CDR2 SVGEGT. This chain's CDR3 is CASSYTATGWGETQYF. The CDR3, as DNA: TGTGCCAGCAGTTACACTGCAACAGGGTGGGGAGAGACCCAGTACTTC.

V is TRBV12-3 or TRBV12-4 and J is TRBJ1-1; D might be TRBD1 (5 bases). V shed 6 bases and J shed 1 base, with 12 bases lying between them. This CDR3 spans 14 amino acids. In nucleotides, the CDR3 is TGTGCCAGCAGCACCCGGAGGGGGAACACTGAAGCTTTCTTT. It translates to CASSTRRGNTEAFF.

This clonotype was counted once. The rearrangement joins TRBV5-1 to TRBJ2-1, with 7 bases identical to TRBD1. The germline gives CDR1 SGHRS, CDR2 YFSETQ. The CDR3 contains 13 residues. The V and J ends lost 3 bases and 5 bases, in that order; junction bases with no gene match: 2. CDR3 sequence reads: CASSYGQDNEQFF. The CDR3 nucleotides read TGCGCCAGCAGCTACGGACAGGACAATGAGCAGTTCTTC.

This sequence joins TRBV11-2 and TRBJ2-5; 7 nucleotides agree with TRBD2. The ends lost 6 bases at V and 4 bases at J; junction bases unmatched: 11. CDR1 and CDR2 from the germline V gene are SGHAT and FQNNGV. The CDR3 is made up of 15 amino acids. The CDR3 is CASSFVRTRGETQYF. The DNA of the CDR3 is TGTGCCAGCAGTTTCGTACGGACTAGGGGAGAGACCCAGTACTTC.

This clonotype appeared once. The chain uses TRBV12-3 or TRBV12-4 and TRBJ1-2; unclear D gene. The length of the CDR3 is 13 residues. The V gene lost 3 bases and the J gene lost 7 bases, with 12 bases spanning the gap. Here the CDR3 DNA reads TGTGCCAGCAGTTTTCAGAGGGCGGCTGGCTACACCTTC. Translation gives CASSFQRAAGYTF.

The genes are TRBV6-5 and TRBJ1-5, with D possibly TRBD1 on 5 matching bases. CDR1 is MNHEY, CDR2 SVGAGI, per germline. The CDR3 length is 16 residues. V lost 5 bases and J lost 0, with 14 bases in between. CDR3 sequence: CASSPRQRVSNQPQHF. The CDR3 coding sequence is TGTGCCAGCAGTCCCCGACAGAGAGTTAGCAATCAGCCCCAGCATTTT.